This is a list of T cell receptor beta chains from one sample in a study of blood T cell repertoires in COVID-19. Assay used: immunoSEQ multiplex PCR; TCRdb lists only in-frame clones, some missing. The sample includes tens of thousands of clones, about 80% of them seen just once. Sequenced: peripheral blood. These receptors originate from a human donor in a cohort sampled during active COVID-19. Both conserved end residues are part of each CDR3. A D gene is named only where the DNA matches it firmly. Size is omitted from some rows. Given values are once, few, many or a class for expanded clones.

>17|TRBJ2-6|TRBV24-1|-|-
CATTQKAASSGANVLTF
TGTGCCACCACTCAAAAGGCAGCGAGCTCTGGGGCCAACGTCCTGACTTTC
>16|TRBJ1-3|TRBV28|TRBD1|-
CASSPSPGQILGVHSF
TGTGCCAGCAGCCCCTCCCCGGGACAGATACTCGGGGTACATTCTTTT
>15|TRBJ1-2|TRBV5-6|-|-
CASSPTRQGMAGYTF
TGTGCCAGCAGCCCCACCCGGCAGGGGATGGCTGGCTACACCTTC
>11|TRBJ2-1|TRBV6-5|-|-
CASSPRNEQFF
TGTGCCAGCAGTCCCAGGAACGAGCAGTTCTTC
>16|TRBJ1-4|TRBV4-1|-|-
CASSQGVGRSSEKLFF
TGCGCCAGCAGCCAAGGGGTAGGGAGGTCGTCGGAAAAACTGTTTTTT
>13|TRBJ1-3|TRBV30|-|-
CAWARVSGNTIYF
TGTGCCTGGGCGCGAGTCTCTGGAAACACCATATATTTT
>13|TRBJ2-2|TRBV19|-|-
CASSRGNTGELFF
TGTGCCAGTAGCCGGGGGAACACCGGGGAGCTGTTTTTT
>13|TRBJ2-7|TRBV12-5|TRBD1|-
CASGLGQGYEQYF
TGTGCTAGTGGGCTGGGACAGGGCTACGAGCAGTACTTC
>14|TRBJ1-6|TRBV6-2/TRBV6-3|-|once
CASSFAVPNSPLHF
TGTGCCAGCAGTTTTGCAGTGCCAAATTCACCCCTCCACTTT
>14|TRBJ2-1|TRBV5-5|TRBD1|few
CASSPDRGGGEQFF
TGTGCCAGCAGCCCAGACAGGGGCGGTGGTGAGCAGTTCTTC
>15|TRBJ2-7|TRBV11-2|TRBD2|-
CASSPRRGVLYEQYF
TGTGCCAGCAGCCCCCGACGGGGGGTGCTCTACGAGCAGTACTTC
>19|TRBJ2-1|TRBV3-1/TRBV3-2|TRBD2|-
CASSQAGLAGGASYNEQFF
TGTGCCAGCAGCCAAGCGGGACTAGCGGGGGGTGCCTCCTACAATGAGCAGTTCTTC
>15|TRBJ2-6|TRBV6-1|-|once
CASSDGSAGANVLTF
TGTGCCAGCAGTGACGGGAGCGCTGGGGCCAACGTCCTGACTTTC
>16|TRBJ2-1|TRBV24-1|-|-
CATSEGGGGTYNEQFF
TGTGCCACCAGTGAGGGCGGGGGCGGAACCTACAATGAGCAGTTCTTC
>12|TRBJ2-7|TRBV5-6|-|few
CASSDSDYEQYF
TGTGCCAGCAGCGACAGCGACTACGAGCAGTACTTC
>15|TRBJ2-5|TRBV10-3|TRBD2|-
CAISESGSGGETQYF
TGTGCCATCAGTGAGTCGGGTAGCGGGGGAGAGACCCAGTACTTC
>12|TRBJ1-2|TRBV9|-|-
CASSDPGYGYTF
TGTGCCAGCAGCGACCCAGGCTATGGCTACACCTTC
>14|TRBJ2-7|TRBV12-5|-|-
CASGLLQGTYEQYF
TGTGCTAGTGGTTTGCTGCAGGGGACCTACGAGCAGTACTTC
>13|TRBJ1-1|TRBV21-1|-|-
CASTKGQGAEAFF
TGTGCCAGCACCAAAGGACAGGGGGCTGAAGCTTTCTTT
>12|TRBJ1-1|TRBV19|-|-
CASTNRADEAFF
TGTGCCAGTACTAACAGGGCGGATGAAGCTTTCTTT
>13|TRBJ2-7|TRBV12-3/TRBV12-4|TRBD1|-
CASSARQGSKRCF
TGTGCCAGCAGCGCCCGACAGGGTTCCAAGCGGTGTTTC
>14|TRBJ1-2|TRBV29-1|TRBD1|once
CSGFGQGAFGGYTF
TGCAGCGGGTTCGGGCAGGGGGCTTTTGGTGGCTACACCTTC
>18|TRBJ2-4|TRBV19|TRBD1|-
CASKARTGTPLAKNIQYF
TGTGCCAGTAAGGCAAGGACAGGGACTCCCCTAGCCAAAAACATTCAGTACTTC
>16|TRBJ2-1|TRBV4-1|TRBD2|-
CASSQAEAGSYNEQFF
TGCGCCAGCAGCCAAGCGGAAGCGGGGTCCTACAATGAGCAGTTCTTC
>12|TRBJ2-1|TRBV7-8|-|-
CASSSTRHEQFF
TGTGCCAGCAGCTCCACGAGGCATGAGCAGTTCTTC
>16|TRBJ2-1|TRBV13|-|-
CASRPYFVEGDNEQFF
TGTGCCAGCAGACCTTACTTCGTTGAGGGTGACAATGAGCAGTTCTTC
>13|TRBJ1-2|TRBV18|TRBD1|-
CASSPTGIDGYTF
TGTGCCAGCTCCCCGACAGGGATCGATGGCTACACCTTC
>15|TRBJ2-2|TRBV9|TRBD2|-
CASSGTSGATGELFF
TGTGCCAGCAGCGGGACTAGCGGGGCCACCGGGGAGCTGTTTTTT
>16|TRBJ2-3|TRBV7-8|-|-
CASTLRLGGSTDTQYF
TGTGCCAGCACCCTAAGGTTGGGCGGGAGCACAGATACGCAGTATTTT
>14|TRBJ2-5|TRBV5-6|TRBD1|-
CASSFRDREETQYF
TGTGCCAGCAGCTTCCGGGACAGGGAAGAGACCCAGTACTTC
>15|TRBJ2-3|TRBV18|TRBD1|-
CASSPGTGRADTQYF
TGTGCCAGCTCACCCGGGACAGGGAGAGCAGATACGCAGTATTTT
>16|TRBJ2-2|TRBV7-3|-|-
CASSPRVSLNTGELFF
TGTGCCAGCAGCCCTCGGGTTTCCCTTAACACCGGGGAGCTGTTTTTT
>16|TRBJ2-1|TRBV20-1|TRBD2|medium-sized
CSASLLGLAGVDEQFF
TGCAGTGCTAGTCTTCTGGGACTAGCGGGAGTTGATGAGCAGTTCTTC
>15|TRBJ2-7|TRBV7-9|-|-
CASSFSRRGPYEQYF
TGTGCCAGCAGCTTTAGCCGCAGGGGCCCCTACGAGCAGTACTTC
>16|TRBJ2-1|TRBV4-1|TRBD2|-
CASSPRLAEAYNEQFF
TGCGCCAGCAGCCCCAGACTAGCGGAGGCCTACAATGAGCAGTTCTTC
>13|TRBJ1-1|TRBV19|-|-
CASSVTGLREAFF
TGTGCCAGTAGTGTAACGGGTCTTCGGGAAGCTTTCTTT
>14|TRBJ1-1|TRBV28|-|few
CASTPLLGLAEAFF
TGTGCCAGCACCCCTCTTCTGGGGCTCGCTGAAGCTTTCTTT
>14|TRBJ2-2|TRBV7-2|TRBD2|-
CASGVAGRAGELFF
TGTGCCAGCGGAGTGGCAGGGAGGGCCGGGGAGCTGTTTTTT
>13|TRBJ2-7|TRBV11-1|-|-
CASSLTRPYEQYF
TGTGCCAGCAGCTTAACTAGACCCTACGAGCAGTACTTC
>13|TRBJ1-4|TRBV5-6|-|-
CASSLPSMEKLFF
TGTGCCAGCAGCTTGCCGAGCATGGAAAAACTGTTTTTT
>15|TRBJ2-5|TRBV13|TRBD1|-
CASSVDRGRGETQYF
TGTGCCAGCAGCGTAGACAGGGGGCGAGGGGAGACCCAGTACTTC
>15|TRBJ2-1|TRBV9|TRBD2|-
CASSVGLAPYNEQFF
TGTGCCAGCAGCGTAGGACTAGCCCCCTACAATGAGCAGTTCTTC
>15|TRBJ1-1|TRBV3-1/TRBV3-2|-|-
CASSQDGQINTEAFF
TGTGCCAGCAGCCAAGACGGACAAATTAACACTGAAGCTTTCTTT
>16|TRBJ2-5|TRBV2|TRBD2|-
CASSARLAGHQETQYF
TGTGCCAGCAGTGCTAGACTAGCGGGGCACCAAGAGACCCAGTACTTC
>14|TRBJ1-1|TRBV28|TRBD1|once
CASSTGGAGTEAFF
TGTGCCAGCTCCACAGGGGGCGCCGGGACTGAAGCTTTCTTT
>13|TRBJ2-7|TRBV5-4|TRBD2|-
CASSWGGSYEQYF
TGTGCCAGCAGTTGGGGGGGCTCCTACGAGCAGTACTTC
>14|TRBJ1-4|TRBV5-5|-|-
CASSLSQGNEKLFF
TGTGCCAGCAGCTTGAGTCAGGGGAATGAAAAACTGTTTTTT
>15|TRBJ2-7|TRBV7-9|-|-
CASSPQGGGFYEQYF
TGTGCCAGCAGCCCACAGGGTGGGGGCTTCTACGAGCAGTACTTC
>15|TRBJ1-5|TRBV6-5|TRBD1|few
CASSRRQGGNQPQHF
TGTGCCAGCAGTCGAAGACAGGGAGGCAATCAGCCCCAGCATTTT
>15|TRBJ2-1|TRBV7-2|TRBD2|-
CASSALAGGRNEQFF
TGTGCCAGCAGCGCACTAGCGGGGGGGCGCAATGAGCAGTTCTTC
>16|TRBJ2-1|TRBV4-3|TRBD2|-
CASSQYYASGGNEQFF
TGCGCCAGCAGCCAATATTATGCTAGCGGGGGGAATGAGCAGTTCTTC
>15|TRBJ2-1|TRBV27|TRBD2|-
CASSERGATYNEQFF
TGTGCCAGCAGTGAGCGGGGGGCCACCTACAATGAGCAGTTCTTC
>13|TRBJ2-2|TRBV5-6|-|few
CASSLVGVGELFF
TGTGCCAGCAGCTTGGTCGGAGTTGGGGAGCTGTTTTTT
>14|TRBJ1-3|TRBV3-1/TRBV3-2|-|-
CASSQSFSGNTIYF
TGTGCCAGCAGCCAATCCTTCTCTGGAAACACCATATATTTT
>15|TRBJ2-3|TRBV7-9|TRBD2|-
CASSLGGGGADTQYF
TGTGCCAGCAGCTTAGGAGGCGGGGGAGCAGATACGCAGTATTTT